These T cell receptor beta chains were read from a single sample in a study of cytomegalovirus exposure and HLA in healthy donors. Repertoires were generated with immunoSEQ multiplex PCR, while TCRdb's copy carries only in-frame clones and drops some. The table includes 110,000 to 150,000 clones, around 79% detected once. The source material was PBMCs. Source of these receptors: a female donor in good health and CMV-seronegative. CDR3s include the opening cysteine and the closing phenylalanine or tryptophan. The D gene is left open where the match is weak. Size is omitted from some rows. Given values are once, few, many or a class for expanded clones.

D gene	clone size	V gene	J gene	CDR3 protein	CDR3 DNA
NA	NA	TRBV28	TRBJ2-5	CASSFLLGYGLQETQYF	TGTGCCAGCAGTTTTTTGTTGGGTTACGGACTCCAAGAGACCCAGTACTTC
NA	NA	TRBV29-1	TRBJ1-1	CSVGRDWNTEAFF	TGCAGCGTTGGCCGCGACTGGAACACTGAAGCTTTCTTT
TRBD1	few	TRBV27	TRBJ1-5	CASRAGTDNQPQHF	TGTGCCAGCAGAGCCGGGACAGACAATCAGCCCCAGCATTTT
NA	once	TRBV1	TRBJ1-5	CSRVPRPYSNQPQHF	TGCTCCCGCGTCCCCAGGCCTTATAGCAATCAGCCCCAGCATTTT
TRBD1	NA	TRBV5-6	TRBJ2-3	CASSVDRGYSTDTQYF	TGTGCCAGCAGCGTCGACAGGGGGTATAGCACAGATACGCAGTATTTT
NA	NA	TRBV12-1	TRBJ2-4	CASSCRTAVLAKNIQYF	TGTGCCAGCAGCTGCCGGACAGCCGTCCTAGCCAAAAACATTCAGTACTTC
TRBD2	NA	TRBV13	TRBJ2-1	CASSLRGLVNEQFF	TGTGCCAGCAGCTTACGAGGACTAGTGAATGAGCAGTTCTTC
NA	NA	TRBV28	TRBJ2-2	CASRAPGNGELFF	TGTGCCAGCAGGGCCCCGGGGAACGGGGAGCTGTTTTTT
TRBD1	few	TRBV7-2	TRBJ2-7	CASSQGQGASYEQYF	TGTGCCAGCAGCCAAGGACAGGGGGCCTCCTACGAGCAGTACTTC
TRBD1	NA	TRBV30	TRBJ1-2	CAWSKDRVDYGYTF	TGTGCCTGGAGTAAGGACAGGGTTGACTATGGCTACACCTTC
TRBD2	NA	TRBV5-1	TRBJ2-3	CASSPTSGSTDTQYF	TGCGCCAGCAGCCCAACTAGCGGGAGCACAGATACGCAGTATTTT
NA	NA	TRBV6-1	TRBJ1-5	CASNTRPSGEQPQHF	TGTGCCAGCAATACCCGCCCCTCGGGAGAACAGCCCCAGCATTTT
NA	once	TRBV15	TRBJ2-3	CATSLGGSPDTQYF	TGTGCCACCAGCTTAGGGGGATCCCCAGATACGCAGTATTTT
TRBD2	NA	TRBV5-1	TRBJ2-3	CASSLGGLATDTQYF	TGCGCCAGCAGCTTGGGGGGACTAGCTACAGATACGCAGTATTTT
NA	NA	TRBV7-2	TRBJ2-7	CASSFEQGGEQYF	TGTGCCAGCAGCTTCGAACAGGGTGGCGAGCAGTACTTC
TRBD2	NA	TRBV7-3	TRBJ2-5	CASGRGGGHAQETQYF	TGTGCCAGCGGTCGGGGCGGGGGGCACGCCCAAGAGACCCAGTACTTC
TRBD1	NA	TRBV2	TRBJ1-6	CASSSGTGNSPLHF	TGTGCCAGCAGTTCCGGGACAGGGAATTCACCCCTCCACTTT
NA	NA	TRBV5-4	TRBJ1-1	CASSFGNTEAFF	TGTGCCAGCAGCTTCGGGAACACTGAAGCTTTCTTT
TRBD1	NA	TRBV19	TRBJ2-7	CASSIAPGQASGEQYF	TGTGCCAGTAGTATAGCCCCGGGACAGGCCTCTGGCGAGCAGTACTTC
TRBD1	NA	TRBV6-6	TRBJ1-1	CASNTGAEAFF	TGTGCCAGCAATACAGGGGCTGAAGCTTTCTTT
NA	NA	TRBV12-5	TRBJ2-7	CASGLWRREHYEQYF	TGTGCTAGTGGTTTGTGGCGGAGGGAGCACTACGAGCAGTACTTC
NA	many	TRBV5-4	TRBJ1-3	CASSLAGISGNTIYF	TGTGCCAGCAGCTTGGCCGGGATCTCTGGAAACACCATATATTTT
NA	NA	TRBV5-4	TRBJ1-2	CASSWETDSHNYGYTF	TGTGCCAGCAGCTGGGAGACCGACTCTCATAACTATGGCTACACCTTC
TRBD1	NA	TRBV5-4	TRBJ2-7	CASSSRTGGGYEQYF	TGTGCCAGCAGTTCACGGACAGGGGGCGGGTACGAGCAGTACTTC
NA	NA	TRBV18	TRBJ1-2	CASSPPGGYGYTF	TGTGCCAGCTCACCTCCAGGAGGCTATGGCTACACCTTC
TRBD2	NA	TRBV9	TRBJ2-1	CASSVGGGVESYNEQFF	TGTGCCAGCAGCGTAGGGGGAGGGGTAGAGAGTTACAATGAGCAGTTCTTC
NA	NA	TRBV10-3	TRBJ1-2	CAISELRGDGYTF	TGTGCCATCAGTGAGCTACGGGGGGATGGCTACACCTTC
NA	NA	TRBV28	TRBJ2-2	CASSTQGERVTGELFF	TGTGCCAGCAGTACCCAGGGGGAGCGGGTCACCGGGGAGCTGTTTTTT
NA	NA	TRBV5-4	TRBJ2-3	CASSRRGGTDTQYF	TGTGCCAGCAGCCGGAGGGGTGGCACAGATACGCAGTATTTT
NA	NA	TRBV4-1	TRBJ1-2	CASSRTEQGFYGYTF	TGCGCCAGCAGCCGAACCGAACAGGGCTTCTATGGCTACACCTTC
TRBD2	NA	TRBV5-6	TRBJ2-5	CASSLGRRLAGQAAQYF	TGTGCCAGCAGCTTGGGTAGAAGGCTAGCGGGGCAAGCGGCCCAGTACTTC
NA	NA	TRBV7-9	TRBJ2-7	CASSFSRRDYEQYF	TGTGCCAGCAGCTTCAGCCGGAGAGACTACGAGCAGTACTTC
NA	NA	TRBV19	TRBJ1-4	CASSINRNEKLFF	TGTGCCAGTAGTATCAACCGGAATGAAAAACTGTTTTTT
NA	NA	TRBV5-6	TRBJ1-1	CASSLQGTLEAFF	TGTGCCAGCAGCCTACAGGGCACCCTGGAAGCTTTCTTT
NA	few	TRBV15	TRBJ2-3	CATSREGLSTDTQYF	TGTGCCACCAGCAGAGAAGGACTCAGCACAGATACGCAGTATTTT
NA	NA	TRBV10-3	TRBJ1-1	CAIGEVSTEAFF	TGTGCCATTGGGGAGGTGAGCACTGAAGCTTTCTTT
NA	NA	TRBV28	TRBJ2-4	CASSPPGVDIQYF	TGTGCCAGCAGTCCCCCTGGTGTAGACATTCAGTACTTC
TRBD1	NA	TRBV19	TRBJ2-1	CASTYHGGQGRNEQFF	TGTGCCAGTACCTATCATGGGGGACAGGGACGGAATGAGCAGTTCTTC
NA	NA	TRBV11-2	TRBJ2-7	CASSLNLNEQYF	TGTGCCAGCAGCTTAAATCTAAACGAGCAGTACTTC
NA	few	TRBV5-5	TRBJ2-7	CASSPGPDRRYEQYF	TGTGCCAGCAGTCCCGGTCCGGACAGACGCTACGAGCAGTACTTC
NA	NA	TRBV29-1	TRBJ1-1	CSVGRVSPGNTEAFF	TGCAGCGTTGGACGGGTGTCGCCCGGGAACACTGAAGCTTTCTTT
TRBD1	NA	TRBV19	TRBJ1-6	CASSYNRGGNSPLHF	TGTGCCAGTAGTTACAACAGGGGAGGAAATTCACCCCTCCACTTT
TRBD1	NA	TRBV5-4	TRBJ2-7	CASGSGTAPYEQYF	TGTGCCAGCGGATCCGGGACAGCTCCCTACGAGCAGTACTTC
TRBD2	NA	TRBV23-1	TRBJ2-7	CASTSGTYEQYF	TGCGCCAGCACTAGCGGGACCTACGAGCAGTACTTC
TRBD1	NA	TRBV23-1	TRBJ2-7	CATMGQGYEQYF	TGCGCCACCATGGGACAGGGCTACGAGCAGTACTTC
TRBD1	NA	TRBV11-2	TRBJ2-7	CASSPGQGIYEQYF	TGTGCCAGCAGCCCAGGACAGGGAATCTACGAGCAGTACTTC
NA	NA	TRBV9	TRBJ1-2	CASSVGGQRNYGYTF	TGTGCCAGCAGCGTAGGTGGACAAAGAAACTATGGCTACACCTTC
NA	NA	TRBV11-2	TRBJ2-3	CASTTTGNTQYF	TGTGCCAGCACCACGACCGGGAATACGCAGTATTTT
TRBD2	NA	TRBV10-3	TRBJ2-1	CAISGASGKNEQFF	TGTGCCATCAGTGGGGCTAGCGGTAAAAATGAGCAGTTCTTC
TRBD2	NA	TRBV28	TRBJ2-3	CASSRGLAGKSDTQYF	TGTGCCAGCAGTAGGGGACTAGCGGGAAAATCGGATACGCAGTATTTT
TRBD2	NA	TRBV27	TRBJ2-1	CASSLSGGSYNEQFF	TGTGCCAGCAGTCTTAGCGGGGGATCCTACAATGAGCAGTTCTTC
TRBD1	NA	TRBV11-2	TRBJ2-7	CASSSYGQDVSYEQYF	TGTGCCAGCAGCTCATATGGACAGGATGTCTCCTACGAGCAGTACTTC
TRBD2	NA	TRBV5-1	TRBJ2-2	CASSPRTSLNTGELFF	TGCGCCAGCAGCCCACGGACTAGCCTGAACACCGGGGAGCTGTTTTTT